Listed below are T cell receptor beta chains from one sample, sequenced in a study of identical twins. TCRdb re-called the 5' RACE reads through MiXCR, storing one row per CDR3 protein. The table shows 700,000 or so distinct CDR3 sequences, with more than 6.5% occurring only once. These sequences were also reported in another study, on yellow fever vaccine responses in identical twins.

The sequenced material came from PBMCs. All receptors come from a woman aged 18-29 years in good health. Both conserved end residues are part of each CDR3. Each record gives: V gene, J gene, CDR3 protein.

>TRBV29-1|TRBJ1-3
CSVHRDPGNTIYF
>TRBV15|TRBJ2-6
CATSRDSRSGANVLTF
>TRBV7-6|TRBJ2-1
CASSLLGTGGNEQFF
>TRBV10-3|TRBJ2-7
CAISPLSAAGASSYEQYF
>TRBV10-3|TRBJ2-2
CAIPTGENTGELFF
>TRBV2|TRBJ2-1
CASSGEGGLNEQFF
>TRBV20-1|TRBJ1-1
CSSRGQANTEAFF
>TRBV21-1|TRBJ2-2
CASSKRLERSGNTGELFF
>TRBV20-1|TRBJ2-7
CSAPRGGEQYF
>TRBV11-2|TRBJ2-4
CASSLGPGINIQYF
>TRBV7-8|TRBJ2-7
CASSLYLAEGISYEQYF
>TRBV27|TRBJ1-2
CASSLSNPANGYTF
>TRBV7-9|TRBJ1-4
CASSSGIQREEKLFF
>TRBV24-1|TRBJ2-5
CATSDRLAEEETQYF
>TRBV27|TRBJ2-2
CASSLGRGWELFF
>TRBV29-1|TRBJ2-1
CSVQLTSGPAEQFF
>TRBV2|TRBJ2-1
CASSVGRRGNEQFF
>TRBV6-5|TRBJ2-5
CASSNRAGGIQETQYF
>TRBV7-8|TRBJ2-7
CASSPHEQGTSYEQYF
>TRBV6-1|TRBJ1-1
CASSGTGLRDTEAFF
>TRBV12-3/TRBV12-4|TRBJ2-7
CASRRDGTYEQYF
>TRBV29-1|TRBJ2-3
CSVDYLGTHTDTQYF
>TRBV2|TRBJ1-4
CASSDWAEINEKLFF
>TRBV4-3|TRBJ2-2
CASSQQRVGELFF
>TRBV30|TRBJ2-6
CAWMPSGANVLTF
>TRBV5-1|TRBJ2-5
CASTNPPGETQYF
>TRBV7-2|TRBJ1-2
CASSPAGSMASGYTF
>TRBV6-5|TRBJ2-5
CASSYARGAGETQYF
>TRBV20-1|TRBJ2-7
CSARGGDSYEQYF
>TRBV6-5|TRBJ2-2
CASSQPAGELFF
>TRBV15|TRBJ2-1
CATSRGSTYNEQFF
>TRBV27|TRBJ2-1
CASRGHGGYNEQFF
>TRBV7-8|TRBJ2-5
CASSLAKGGPRKETQYF
>TRBV4-3|TRBJ1-5
CASSRRQGPDQPQHF
>TRBV12-3/TRBV12-4|TRBJ2-1
CASSLQRNEQFF
>TRBV6-1|TRBJ1-4
CASSETVQKYNEKLFF
>TRBV11-2|TRBJ2-7
CASSGGSQGAHFYEQYF
>TRBV20-1|TRBJ1-1
CSAKERVGEAFF
>TRBV27|TRBJ1-1
CASSLSADTEAFF
>TRBV7-2|TRBJ1-1
CASSLPENTEAFF
>TRBV10-3|TRBJ2-1
CAITVAGERNEQFF
>TRBV12-3/TRBV12-4|TRBJ2-6
CASRKDSPGANVLTF
>TRBV5-5|TRBJ1-4
CASSLIAGEKLFF
>TRBV25-1|TRBJ2-2
CASSVGLNTGELFF
>TRBV29-1|TRBJ1-5
CSVGTRAGSQPQHF
>TRBV5-1|TRBJ2-3
CASSFDRETSTDTQYF
>TRBV29-1|TRBJ2-5
CSVRGTGVVETQYF
>TRBV12-3/TRBV12-4|TRBJ2-7
CASSLAAGYEQYF
>TRBV27|TRBJ2-1
CASSLSSGGGWALYNEQFF
>TRBV3-1|TRBJ2-7
CASSQGTGSPTRQYF